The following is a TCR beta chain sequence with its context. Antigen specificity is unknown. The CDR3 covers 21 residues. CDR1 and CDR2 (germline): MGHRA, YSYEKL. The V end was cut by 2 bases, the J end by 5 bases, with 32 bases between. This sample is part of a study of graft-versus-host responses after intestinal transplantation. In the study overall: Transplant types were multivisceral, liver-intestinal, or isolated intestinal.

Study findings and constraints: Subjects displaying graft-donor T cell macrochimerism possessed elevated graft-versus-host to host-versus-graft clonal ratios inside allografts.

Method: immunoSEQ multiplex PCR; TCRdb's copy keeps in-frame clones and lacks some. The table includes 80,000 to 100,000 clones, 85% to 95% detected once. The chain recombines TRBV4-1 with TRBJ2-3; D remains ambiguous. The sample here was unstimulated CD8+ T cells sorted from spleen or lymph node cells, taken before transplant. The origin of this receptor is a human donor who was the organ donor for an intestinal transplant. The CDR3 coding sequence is TGCGCCAGCAGCCAATATTTTGGTTTTCTGGGCAGGCATACTTTAGGAGATACGCAGTATTTT. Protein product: CASSQYFGFLGRHTLGDTQYF.